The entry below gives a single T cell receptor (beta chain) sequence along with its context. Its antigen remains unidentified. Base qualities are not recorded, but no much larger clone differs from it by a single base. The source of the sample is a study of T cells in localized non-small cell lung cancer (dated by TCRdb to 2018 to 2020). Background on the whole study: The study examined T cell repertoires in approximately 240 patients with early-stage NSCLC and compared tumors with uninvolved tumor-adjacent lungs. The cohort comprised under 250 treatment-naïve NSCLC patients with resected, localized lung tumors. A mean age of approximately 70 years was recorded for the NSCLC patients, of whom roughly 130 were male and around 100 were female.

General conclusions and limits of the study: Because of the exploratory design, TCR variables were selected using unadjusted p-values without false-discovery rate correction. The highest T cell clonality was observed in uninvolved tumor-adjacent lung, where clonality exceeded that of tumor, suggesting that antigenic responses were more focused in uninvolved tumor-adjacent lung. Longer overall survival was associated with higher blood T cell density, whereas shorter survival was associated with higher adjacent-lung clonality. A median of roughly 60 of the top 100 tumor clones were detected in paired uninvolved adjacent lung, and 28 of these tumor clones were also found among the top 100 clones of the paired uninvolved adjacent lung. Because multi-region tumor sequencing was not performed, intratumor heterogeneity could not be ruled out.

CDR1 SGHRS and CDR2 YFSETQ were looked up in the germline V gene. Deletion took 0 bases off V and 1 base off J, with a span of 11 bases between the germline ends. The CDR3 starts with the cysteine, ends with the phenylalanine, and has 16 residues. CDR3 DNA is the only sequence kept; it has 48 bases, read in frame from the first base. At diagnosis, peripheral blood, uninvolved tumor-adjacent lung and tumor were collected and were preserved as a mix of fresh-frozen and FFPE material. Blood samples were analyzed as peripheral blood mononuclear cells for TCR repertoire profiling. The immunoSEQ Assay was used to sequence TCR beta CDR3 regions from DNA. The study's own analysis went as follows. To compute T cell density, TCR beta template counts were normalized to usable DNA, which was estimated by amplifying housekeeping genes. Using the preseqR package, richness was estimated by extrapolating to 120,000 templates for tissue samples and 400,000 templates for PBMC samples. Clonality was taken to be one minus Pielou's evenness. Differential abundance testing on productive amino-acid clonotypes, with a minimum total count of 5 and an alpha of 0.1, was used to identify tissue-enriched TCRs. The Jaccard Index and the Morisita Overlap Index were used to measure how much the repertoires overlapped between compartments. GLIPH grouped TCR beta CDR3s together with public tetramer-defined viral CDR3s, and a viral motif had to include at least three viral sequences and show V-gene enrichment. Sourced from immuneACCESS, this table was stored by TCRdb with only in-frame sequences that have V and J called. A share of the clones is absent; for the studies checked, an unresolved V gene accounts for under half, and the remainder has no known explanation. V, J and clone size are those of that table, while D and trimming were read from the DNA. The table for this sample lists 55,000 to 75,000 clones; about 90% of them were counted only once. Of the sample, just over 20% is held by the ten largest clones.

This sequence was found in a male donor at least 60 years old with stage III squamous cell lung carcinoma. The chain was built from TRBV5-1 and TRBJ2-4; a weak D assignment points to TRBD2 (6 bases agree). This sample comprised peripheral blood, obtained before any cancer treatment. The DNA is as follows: TGCGCCAGCAGCTTGGGGAGGGGACCGGCCAAAAACATTCAGTACTTC. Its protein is CASSLGRGPAKNIQYF.